One sample yielded the 2 T cell receptor beta chains listed below, sequenced in a study of T cell changes during pregnancy in multiple sclerosis. Sequencing was performed with immunoSEQ multiplex PCR; in TCRdb, only in-frame clones are kept and a portion is missing. The repertoire holds about 70,000 clones, with more than 85% as singletons. The sample was peripheral blood, taken in the first trimester of pregnancy. Receptors were obtained from a female donor with multiple sclerosis, enrolled in a pregnancy study.

The rearrangement joins TRBV5-1 to TRBJ2-7; 7 bases line up with TRBD1. This CDR3 is 14 amino acids long. From germline, CDR1 is SGHRS and CDR2 YFSETQ. V trimming: 4 bases; J trimming: 6 bases; junction bases outside the gene matches: 10. CDR3 residues: CASSTPGTAIEQYF. The CDR3 DNA follows: TGCGCCAGCAGCACACCCGGGACAGCTATCGAGCAGTACTTC.

V is TRBV2 and J is TRBJ2-7, with 10 bases identical to TRBD1. This CDR3 has 16 amino acids. The germline gives CDR1 SNHLY, CDR2 FYNNEI. The V and J ends lost 6 bases and 2 bases, in that order; junction bases with no gene match: 10. This CDR3 reads CASSLGGQGNPYEQYF. The CDR3 bases are TGTGCCAGCAGCCTAGGGGGACAGGGGAACCCCTACGAGCAGTACTTC. Full variable domain (remainder filled in from reference TRBV2 and TRBJ2-7): EPEVTQTPSHQVTQMGQEVILRCVPISNHLYFYWYRQILGQKVEFLVSFYNNEISEKSEIFDDQFSVERPDGSNFTLKIRSTKLEDSAMYFCASSLGGQGNPYEQYFGPGTRLTVT.